This T cell receptor beta chain was found in a study of human thymus T cells. The study, taken as a whole, reports: An apparent bias in V and J gene usage was seen in thymic and blood repertoires.

Immunologically healthy infants in Finland undergoing congenital heart defect surgery were the donors. Half of the eight donors gave 0.5-1 mL blood during surgery. No fixed cell number was used; all available blood leukocytes supplied DNA. V was cut by 3 bases and J by 6 bases, with 12 bases left in between. The germline gives CDR1 KGHSH, CDR2 LQKENI. The CDR3 totals 13 residues. Regarding this clone: Its antigen is unknown.

TCRdb's copy holds only in-frame clones and misses some; the assay was immunoSEQ multiplex PCR. The profile covers under 70,000 clones, with approximately 95% appearing a single time and under 7% taken by the ten largest. The J gene is TRBJ2-7, the V gene TRBV18; possibly TRBD1 for D (5 bases). The origin of this receptor is a boy in the first two years of life with a congenital heart defect but otherwise immunologically healthy. The sequenced sample was blood. The CDR3 bases are TGTGCCAGCTCACCCTTGCAGGGTGGCGAGCAGTACTTC. This encodes CASSPLQGGEQYF.